Below, one T cell receptor beta chain is given with its context. This sample was included in a study of blood T cell repertoires in COVID-19. For the study at large: Samples of COVID-19 (acute and convalescent) were obtained from the United States, Italy and Spain. In each case, the material was cDNA or gDNA derived from T cells, B-cell-depleted T cells, or PBMCs.

In the original processing: Reference gene primer amplification yielded estimated nucleated cell counts. Assay: immunoSEQ multiplex PCR; the TCRdb copy retains only in-frame clones and omits some. The DNA was the basis for D and trimming; V, J and clone size are from that table. The data contain under 250,000 clones, around 84% of them seen just once; the ten biggest clones take up 5% to 6.5%. This receptor was identified in a woman aged 60-70 years who had recovered from COVID-19. Source material: peripheral blood.

The CDR3 reads CASRPQGSGNTIYF. For the CDR3, the DNA is TGTGCCAGCAGGCCACAGGGCTCTGGAAACACCATATATTTT. The chain carries TRBV6-5 and TRBJ1-3; maybe TRBD1 (6 bases). The germline CDR1 and CDR2 sequences are MNHEY and SVGAGI. V was trimmed by 6 bases and J by 0 bases, leaving 9 bases between them. The CDR3 is 14 amino acids.